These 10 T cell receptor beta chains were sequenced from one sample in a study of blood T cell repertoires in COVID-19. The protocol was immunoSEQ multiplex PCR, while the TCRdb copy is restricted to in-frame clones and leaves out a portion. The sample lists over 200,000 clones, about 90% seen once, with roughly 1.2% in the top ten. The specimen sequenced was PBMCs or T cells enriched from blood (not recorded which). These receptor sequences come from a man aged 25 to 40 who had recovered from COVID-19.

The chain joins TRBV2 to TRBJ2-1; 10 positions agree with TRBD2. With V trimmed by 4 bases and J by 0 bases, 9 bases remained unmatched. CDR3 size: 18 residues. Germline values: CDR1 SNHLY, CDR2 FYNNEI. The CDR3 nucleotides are TGTGCCAGCAGTGTACCTAGCGGGGGACGGAGCTCCTACAATGAGCAGTTCTTC. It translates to CASSVPSGGRSSYNEQFF.

CDR3 nucleotides: TGTGCCTGGAGTGTACGGCAGGGGCCTGGCTACACCTTC. Translated: CAWSVRQGPGYTF. The chain couples TRBV30 to TRBJ1-2; possible D gene TRBD1, 6 bases. V gave up 0 bases and J gave up 7 bases, with 12 bases separating them. The CDR3 is made up of 13 amino acids. From germline, CDR1 is GTSNPN and CDR2 SVGIG (reference sequence).

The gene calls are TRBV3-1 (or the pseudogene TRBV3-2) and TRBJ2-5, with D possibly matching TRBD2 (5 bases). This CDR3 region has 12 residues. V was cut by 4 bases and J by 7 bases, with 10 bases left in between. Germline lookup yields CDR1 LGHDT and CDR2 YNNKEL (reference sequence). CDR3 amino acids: CASSRSGGTQYF. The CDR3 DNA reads TGTGCCAGCAGCCGTTCCGGAGGGACCCAGTACTTC.

The CDR3 nucleotides read TGCGCCAGCAGCCGATCTAGCGGGATGGGAGCAGAGACCCAGTACTTC. Translated: CASSRSSGMGAETQYF. The chain links TRBV4-1 to TRBJ2-5; 9 positions agree with TRBD2. Germline V gives CDR1 MGHRA, CDR2 YSYEKL. Trimming at V came to 4 bases and at J to 4 bases, leaving 10 bases not matched to a gene. CDR3 length: 16 amino acids.

CDR3: CASSQAGQGHYGYTF. The CDR3 region has the DNA TGCGCCAGCAGCCAAGCTGGACAGGGGCACTATGGCTACACCTTC. The chain has TRBV4-3 and TRBJ1-2; 9 nucleotides agree with TRBD1. The CDR3 totals 15 residues. With 1 base clipped from V and 3 bases from J, the junction kept 3 bases outside the gene matches. CDR1 is LGHNA, CDR2 YSLEER, per germline.

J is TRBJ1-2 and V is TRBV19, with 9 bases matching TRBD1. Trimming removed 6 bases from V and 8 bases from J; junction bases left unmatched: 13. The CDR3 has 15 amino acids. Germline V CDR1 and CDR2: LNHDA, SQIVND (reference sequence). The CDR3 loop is CASSRDRDIGNGYTF. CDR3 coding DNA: TGTGCCAGTAGCCGGGACAGGGACATCGGGAACGGCTACACCTTC.

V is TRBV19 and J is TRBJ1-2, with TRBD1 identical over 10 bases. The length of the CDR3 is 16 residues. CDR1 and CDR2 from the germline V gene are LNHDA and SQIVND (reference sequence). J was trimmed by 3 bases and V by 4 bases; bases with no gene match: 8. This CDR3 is CASSTMRDRGHYGYTF. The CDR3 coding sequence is TGTGCCAGTAGTACGATGCGGGACAGGGGACACTATGGCTACACCTTC.

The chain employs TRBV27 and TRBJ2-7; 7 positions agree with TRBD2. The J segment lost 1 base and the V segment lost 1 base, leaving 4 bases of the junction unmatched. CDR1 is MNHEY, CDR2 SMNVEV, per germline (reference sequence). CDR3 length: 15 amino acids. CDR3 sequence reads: CASSLWASGSYEQYF. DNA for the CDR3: TGTGCCAGCAGTTTATGGGCTAGCGGTTCCTACGAGCAGTACTTC.

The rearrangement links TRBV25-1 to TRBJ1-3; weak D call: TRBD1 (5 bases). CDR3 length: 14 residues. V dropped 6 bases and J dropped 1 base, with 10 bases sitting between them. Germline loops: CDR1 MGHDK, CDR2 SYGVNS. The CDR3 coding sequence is TGTGCCAGCAGGTCCCAGGGATCTGGAAACACCATATATTTT. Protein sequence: CASRSQGSGNTIYF.

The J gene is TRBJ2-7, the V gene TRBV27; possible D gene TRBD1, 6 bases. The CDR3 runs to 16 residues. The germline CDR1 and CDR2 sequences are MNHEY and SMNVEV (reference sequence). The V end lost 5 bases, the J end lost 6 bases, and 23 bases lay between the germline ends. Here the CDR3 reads CASSTLDSLVALEQYF. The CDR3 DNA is TGTGCCAGCAGTACCCTGGACAGCCTAGTGGCCCTCGAGCAGTACTTC.